This T cell receptor (beta chain) was obtained from a study of OX40 agonist ivuxolimab in advanced cancers. Study results and limitations: Certain nonresponders likewise exhibited a low normalized T-cell clonal expansion.

Trimming pared 5 bases from V and 0 bases from J, leaving 5 bases between. The CDR3 covers 13 residues. CDR1 SEHNR and CDR2 FQNEAQ come from the germline V gene (reference sequence). As to this clone: As yet, its antigen is unknown.

Sequenced by immunoSEQ multiplex PCR; TCRdb stores in-frame clones only, minus some. Of 50,000 to 65,000 clones listed, over 80% were seen once; the top ten hold around 11%. This sequence originates from an adult with an advanced solid tumor such as melanoma, head and neck, liver or kidney cancer. The source was CD4+ or CD8+ T cells sorted from blood, collected in a trial of the OX40 agonist ivuxolimab. The rearrangement links TRBV7-9 to TRBJ2-1; D is ambiguous. The CDR3 protein is CASSRSSYNEQFF. The CDR3 DNA follows: TGTGCCAGCAGCCGAAGCTCCTACAATGAGCAGTTCTTC.